What follows are 23 T cell receptor beta chains derived from one specimen sequenced in a study of blood T cell repertoires in COVID-19. Some clones are missing from TCRdb's copy, which holds only in-frame ones; the method was immunoSEQ multiplex PCR. The table shows roughly 90,000 clones, with about 85% occurring only once. Sequences were obtained from peripheral blood. The receptors stem from a human donor in a cohort sampled during active COVID-19.

This clone has a handful of counts. The rearrangement joins TRBV19 to TRBJ1-5; unclear D gene. Germline-derived CDR1 and CDR2 are LNHDA and SQIVND (reference sequence). V was shortened by 5 bases and J by 2 bases, with 13 bases between the two germline ends. The CDR3 runs to 15 residues. CDR3 sequence reads: CASSVPLSGNQPQHF. Written as DNA, the CDR3 is TGTGCCAGTAGTGTCCCCCTCAGTGGCAATCAGCCCCAGCATTTT.

This clone was recorded a few times. The V gene is TRBV7-6, the J gene TRBJ2-7, with TRBD1 identical over 8 bases. This CDR3 contains 15 residues. Germline V lookup: CDR1 SGHVS, CDR2 FNYEAQ. The ends lost 2 bases at V and 5 bases at J; junction bases unmatched: 8. The CDR3 DNA follows: TGTGCCAGCAGCTTAAGTGACAGGGGCGGCGACGAGCAGTACTTC. Encoded protein: CASSLSDRGGDEQYF.

The rearrangement links TRBV6-6 to TRBJ1-3; possibly TRBD1 for D (5 bases). There are 16 residues in the CDR3. From germline, CDR1 is MNHNY and CDR2 SVGAGI (reference sequence). V lost 0 bases to trimming and J lost 3 bases, with 12 bases between them. CDR3 residues: CASSYSGREGGNTIYF. For the CDR3, the DNA is TGTGCCAGCAGTTACTCGGGCAGGGAGGGTGGAAACACCATATATTTT.

This clone was seen more than once but under ten times. This chain joins TRBV6-5 and TRBJ2-7; possible D gene TRBD1, 6 bases. From germline, CDR1 is MNHEY and CDR2 SVGAGI. V lost 4 bases and J 1 base, leaving 11 bases between the germline ends. CDR3 length equals 14 residues. This CDR3 is CASSFLDRSYEQYF. Here the CDR3 DNA reads TGTGCCAGCAGTTTCCTGGACAGATCCTACGAGCAGTACTTC.

The chain recombines TRBV5-4 with TRBJ2-7, with D possibly called TRBD1 or TRBD2 (5 bases each). The CDR3 is 14 residues long. The V end was cut by 4 bases, the J end by 0 bases, with 11 bases between. Germline CDR1 reads SGHNT; CDR2 reads YYREEE (reference sequence). The CDR3 nucleotides read TGTGCCAGCAGCATGGGACGGAGCTCCTACGAGCAGTACTTC. Amino acid sequence: CASSMGRSSYEQYF.

This chain joins TRBV5-8 and TRBJ2-2; D unclear. CDR3 size: 15 residues. The ends were cut back, 0 bases at V and 6 bases at J, with 12 bases in the middle. The germline gives CDR1 SGHTS, CDR2 YDEGEE. The CDR3 nucleotides read TGTGCCAGCAGCTTGGGTCGCAGGATGTCCGGGGAGCTGTTTTTT. Amino acids: CASSLGRRMSGELFF.

The V gene is TRBV7-2, the J gene TRBJ2-2, with 7 bases that match TRBD2. The length of the CDR3 is 15 residues. Germline CDR1 and CDR2: SGHTA and FQGNSA. Trimming removed 4 bases from V and 0 bases from J; junction bases left unmatched: 2. CDR3 sequence (DNA): TGTGCCAGCAGCTCGGGACTACCGAACACCGGGGAGCTGTTTTTT. It codes for CASSSGLPNTGELFF.

The chain has TRBV20-1 and TRBJ2-5, with a tentative D call TRBD1 (6 bases). Per the germline V gene, CDR1 is DFQATT and CDR2 is SNEGSKA (reference sequence). The CDR3 length is 11 residues. The CDR3 DNA reads TGCGGAGGACAGCACCAAGAGACCCAGTACTTC. It codes for CGGQHQETQYF.

As for this clone: The same CDR3 can be traced to other DNA sequences in this sample. This chain uses TRBV7-9 with TRBJ2-3, with TRBD1 matching over 7 bases. The ends lost 1 base at V and 2 bases at J; junction bases unmatched: 3. The CDR3 is 15 amino acids. Looked up from germline, CDR1 is SEHNR and CDR2 is FQNEAQ (reference sequence). The CDR3 protein is CASSLDRGYTDTQYF. In DNA form, the CDR3 reads TGTGCCAGCAGCTTAGACAGGGGTTACACAGATACGCAGTATTTT.

The chain uses TRBV7-3 and TRBJ2-3; TRBD1 might be the D (5 bases). CDR1 SGHTA and CDR2 FQGTGA come from the germline V gene. Trimming removed 0 bases from V and 3 bases from J, with 10 bases in between. There are 15 residues in the CDR3. Here the CDR3 reads CASSLTGRVTDTQYF. The CDR3 DNA reads as TGTGCCAGCAGCTTAACCGGCAGGGTAACAGATACGCAGTATTTT.

V is TRBV10-3 and J is TRBJ2-1, with TRBD2 identical over 9 bases. Germline values: CDR1 ENHRY, CDR2 SYGVKD. V gave up 0 bases and J gave up 8 bases; unmatched junction bases: 8. This CDR3 contains 16 residues. Here the CDR3 DNA reads TGTGCCATCAGTGAGTCGAGTAGCGGGAGATGGGATGAGCAGTTCTTC. Its protein product is CAISESSSGRWDEQFF.

The V call is TRBV28, the J call TRBJ2-3; TRBD2 matches 9 bases. The trim removed 8 bases at V and 4 bases at J, leaving 19 bases unmatched. Germline assignment: CDR1 MDHEN and CDR2 SYDVKM. The CDR3 totals 18 residues. For the CDR3, the DNA is TGTGCCAGCGGGTTGGGGGGCGGGAGGGCCCGGTTGTCAGATACGCAGTATTTT. Protein sequence: CASGLGGGRARLSDTQYF. Drawing the rest from reference TRBV28 and TRBJ2-3, the complete variable domain is DVKVTQSSRYLVKRTGEKVFLECVQDMDHENMFWYRQDPGLGLRLIYFSYDVKMKEKGDIPEGYSVSREKKERFSLILESASTNQTSMYLCASGLGGGRARLSDTQYFGPGTRLTVL.

The gene calls are TRBV5-4 and TRBJ2-7, with 10 bases aligning to TRBD1. CDR3 size: 14 residues. The germline V gene encodes CDR1 SGHNT and CDR2 YYREEE (reference sequence). The V segment lost 5 bases and the J segment 6 bases; nucleotides outside the gene matches: 8. The CDR3 DNA reads as TGTGCCAGCAGGCCGGGACAGGGGAGTCTCGAGCAGTACTTC. Amino acids: CASRPGQGSLEQYF.

The chain couples TRBV4-3 to TRBJ1-1, with D perhaps TRBD1 (5 bases). CDR3 length equals 15 residues. Germline CDR1 reads LGHNA; CDR2 reads YSLEER. V lost 1 base and J lost 8, with 17 bases in between. CDR3 sequence reads: CASSQGGSDLREAFF. For the CDR3, the DNA is TGCGCCAGCAGCCAAGGGGGCAGCGACCTGAGAGAAGCTTTCTTT.

The chain carries TRBV7-2 and TRBJ1-2; TRBD1 is a possible D gene (6 bases). V dropped 1 base and J dropped 5 bases, with 17 bases sitting between them. From germline, CDR1 is SGHTA and CDR2 FQGNSA. The CDR3 is made up of 16 amino acids. The CDR3 DNA sequence: TGTGCCAGCAGCTTAGACGGTCAGGGGATGGGTTATGGCTACACCTTC. Amino acid sequence: CASSLDGQGMGYGYTF.

This sequence joins TRBV5-1 and TRBJ2-5; D may be TRBD1 (6 bases). CDR3 length equals 16 residues. The germline gives CDR1 SGHRS, CDR2 YFSETQ. Between the trimmed V and J ends, which lost 2 bases and 2 bases, there was a span of 16 bases. DNA for the CDR3: TGCGCCAGCAGCTTCAGGGGCCCGAACCCGCAAGAGACCCAGTACTTC. As protein: CASSFRGPNPQETQYF.

The chain carries TRBV6-6 and TRBJ1-2; 9 bases agree with TRBD1. CDR3 size: 13 residues. With V trimmed by 6 bases and J by 6 bases, 5 bases remained unmatched. Germline V gene lookup returns CDR1 MNHNY and CDR2 SVGAGI (reference sequence). For the CDR3, the DNA is TGTGCCAGCAGACAGGGGGCGGGGGATGGCTACACCTTC. Amino acids: CASRQGAGDGYTF.

The sample holds a few counts of this clone. The genes are TRBV6-5 and TRBJ2-7, with TRBD1 matching 8 bases. Germline CDR1 is MNHEY and CDR2 is SVGAGI. The ends lost 2 bases at V and 0 bases at J; junction bases unmatched: 3. CDR3 length equals 15 residues. In DNA form, the CDR3 reads TGTGCCAGCAGTTACCCAGGGGGCGCCTCCTACGAGCAGTACTTC. Protein product: CASSYPGGASYEQYF.

The chain couples TRBV4-1 to TRBJ2-7, with D possibly TRBD1 on 5 matching bases. The V end lost 3 bases, the J end lost 4 bases, and 16 bases lay between the germline ends. This CDR3 has 15 amino acids. The germline CDR1 and CDR2 sequences are MGHRA and YSYEKL. Written as DNA, the CDR3 is TGCGCCAGCAGCCACCCGGCTTGGGGCGTTTACGAGCAGTACTTC. Its protein is CASSHPAWGVYEQYF.

The chain joins TRBV20-1 to TRBJ1-2; tentative D call: TRBD1 (5 bases). Trimming removed 3 bases from V and 3 bases from J, with 11 bases in between. Germline V gives CDR1 DFQATT, CDR2 SNEGSKA (reference sequence). CDR3 length: 13 residues. The CDR3 nucleotides are TGCAGTGCTAGTAAGGGGATGGACTATGGCTACACCTTC. It codes for CSASKGMDYGYTF.

This clone was seen a few times. The V and J genes are TRBV15 and TRBJ1-2; possibly TRBD1 for D (6 bases). Germline lookup yields CDR1 LNHNV and CDR2 YYDKDF (reference sequence). CDR3 length: 14 amino acids. V was trimmed by 0 bases and J by 8 bases, leaving 13 bases between them. For the CDR3, the DNA is TGTGCCACCAGCAGAGATCCTAGGGGGGGAGGCTACACCTTC. Its protein is CATSRDPRGGGYTF. Drawing the rest from reference TRBV15 and TRBJ1-2, the complete variable domain is DAMVIQNPRYQVTQFGKPVTLSCSQTLNHNVMYWYQQKSSQAPKLLFHYYDKDFNNEADTPDNFQSRRPNTSFCFLDIRSPGLGDTAMYLCATSRDPRGGGYTFGSGTRLTVV.

This chain joins TRBV7-2 and TRBJ1-6; no clear D gene. V was shortened by 0 bases and J by 8 bases, with 14 bases between the two germline ends. This CDR3 comprises 16 residues. From germline, CDR1 is SGHTA and CDR2 FQGNSA. The CDR3 spells CASSLAPDTFYSPLHF. The DNA of the CDR3 is TGTGCCAGCAGCTTAGCCCCCGACACCTTTTATTCACCCCTCCACTTT.

V gene TRBV5-1 combines with J gene TRBJ2-1, with 14 bases lining up with TRBD2. The ends lost 0 bases at V and 8 bases at J; junction bases unmatched: 4. Per the germline V gene, CDR1 is SGHRS and CDR2 is YFSETQ. The CDR3 has 16 amino acids. Here the CDR3 DNA reads TGCGCCAGCAGCTTGGAGGGACTAGCGGGAGTAGATGAGCAGTTCTTC. It is translated as CASSLEGLAGVDEQFF.